In this sample, the clone carrying this TCR beta chain turned up a few times. Its antigen is as yet unknown. The PCR ran on 60 Vbeta and 13 Jbeta primers. TCRdb's table, derived via immunoSEQ multiplex PCR, lists solely in-frame clones and lacks some. This sample carries roughly 120,000 clones, 55% to 75% of them seen once, and the ten largest clones take approximately 5.4%. This CDR3 contains 12 residues. V gave up 10 bases and J gave up 4 bases, with 12 bases separating them. Germline CDR1 and CDR2: SEHNR and FQNEAQ (reference sequence). The data derive from a study of cytomegalovirus exposure and HLA in healthy donors. Whole-study results and caveats: What a later analysis showed was that several of the most significant clusters appeared linked to common viral pathogens. Altogether, 164 TCR beta chains were recorded as cytomegalovirus-associated.

This chain connects TRBV7-9 to TRBJ2-3, with D unclear. The TCR was taken from an older woman in good health and CMV-seropositive. Sequenced sample: PBMCs. The chain's CDR3 is CANEANADTQYF. Written as DNA, the CDR3 is TGTGCCAACGAAGCGAATGCAGATACGCAGTATTTT.